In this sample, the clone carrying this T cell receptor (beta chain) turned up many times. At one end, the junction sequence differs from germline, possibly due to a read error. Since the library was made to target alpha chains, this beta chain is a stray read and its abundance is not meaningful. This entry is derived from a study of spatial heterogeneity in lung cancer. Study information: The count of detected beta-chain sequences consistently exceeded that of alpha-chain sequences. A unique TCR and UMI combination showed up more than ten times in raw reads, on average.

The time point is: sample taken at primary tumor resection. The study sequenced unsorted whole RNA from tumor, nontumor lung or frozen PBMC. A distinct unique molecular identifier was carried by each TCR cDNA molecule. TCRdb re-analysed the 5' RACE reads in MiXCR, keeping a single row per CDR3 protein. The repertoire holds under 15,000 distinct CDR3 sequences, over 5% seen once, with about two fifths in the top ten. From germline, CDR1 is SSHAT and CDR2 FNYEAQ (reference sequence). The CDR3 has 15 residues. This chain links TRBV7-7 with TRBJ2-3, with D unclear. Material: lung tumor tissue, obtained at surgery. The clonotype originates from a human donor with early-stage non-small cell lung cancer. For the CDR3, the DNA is TGTGCTAGCAGCTCCCACGGTCGGATCACAGATACGCAGTATTTT. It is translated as CASSSHGRITDTQYF.